The subject of this entry is one T cell receptor (beta chain). The data were obtained in a study of blood T cell repertoires in COVID-19. Whole-study context: Some COVID-19 samples were acute and others convalescent; all came from the United States, Italy and Spain.

Generated by immunoSEQ multiplex PCR, the TCRdb table keeps only in-frame clones and is missing some. The data hold under 200,000 clones, with roughly 85% observed a single time. Before being deemed recovered, Cohort 3 donors had two negative PCRs, clearance, or symptom resolution. The CDR3 runs to 14 residues. From germline, CDR1 is SGHNT and CDR2 YYREEE (reference sequence). Trimming cost V 0 bases and J 4 bases, with 10 bases left between them. The material sequenced was PBMCs or T cells enriched from blood (not recorded which). The chain combines TRBV5-4 with TRBJ1-1; D is possibly TRBD1 (5 bases). The TCR comes from a woman between 50 and 59 years old who had recovered from COVID-19. The CDR3 region is CASSLDTGGTEAFF. In DNA, the CDR3 is TGTGCCAGCAGCTTGGATACAGGTGGCACTGAAGCTTTCTTT.